This is a list of T cell receptor beta chains from one sample in a study of T cells in Graves' hyperthyroidism and ophthalmopathy. TCRdb fed the multiplex PCR reads into MiXCR, producing one record per CDR3 protein. The top ten hold about a fifth of the sample, which has approximately 400,000 distinct CDR3 sequences, approximately 13% seen once. Sequenced input: blood. The receptors were gathered from a man aged 25 to 45 with Graves' hyperthyroidism that later progressed to Graves' ophthalmopathy. The CDR3 runs from the conserved cysteine through the conserved F or W. A D gene is named only where the DNA matches it firmly. Only part of the rows carry a size: once, few, many, or a class if the clone is expanded.

TRBV11-2	TRBD2	TRBJ2-2	many	CASSLSGSSGSTGELFF	TGTGCCAGCAGCCTGAGCGGGAGCTCGGGGAGCACCGGGGAGCTGTTTTTT
TRBV28	NA	TRBJ2-7	many	CASTERGDSSYEQYF	TGTGCCAGCACCGAGAGGGGGGACAGCTCCTACGAGCAGTACTTC
TRBV28	NA	TRBJ2-2	once	CASRFPKSEGKAGELFF	TGTGCCAGCAGGTTTCCCAAATCGGAGGGAAAGGCCGGGGAGCTGTTTTTT
TRBV7-9	NA	TRBJ2-1	few	CATSVQGGIGNEQFF	TGTGCTACCAGCGTCCAGGGGGGTATTGGGAATGAGCAGTTCTTC
TRBV28	NA	TRBJ1-2	many	CASSRIDSAYGYTF	TGTGCCAGCAGTCGAATCGACAGCGCCTATGGCTACACCTTC
TRBV2	TRBD1	TRBJ1-2	many	CASSEALRGQGPPKLANYGYTF	TGTGCCAGCAGTGAAGCGCTTCGGGGACAGGGACCTCCTAAATTAGCTAACTATGGCTACACCTTC
TRBV4-1	TRBD2	TRBJ2-1	NA	CASSQGSGDGSSYNEQFF	TGCGCCAGCAGCCAAGGAAGCGGGGACGGAAGCTCCTACAATGAGCAGTTCTTC
TRBV4-1	NA	TRBJ1-5	NA	CASSQDLGINQPQHF	TGCGCCAGCAGCCAAGATCTCGGGATTAATCAGCCCCAGCATTTT
TRBV7-2	NA	TRBJ1-1	NA	CASSLALRTTEAFF	TGTGCCAGCAGCTTAGCGTTGCGGACCACTGAAGCTTTCTTT
TRBV5-1	NA	TRBJ2-1	NA	CASIRDSGGYNEQFF	TGCGCCAGCATCAGGGACAGCGGGGGCTACAATGAGCAGTTCTTC
TRBV20-1	NA	TRBJ1-2	many	CSANRDYGYTF	TGCAGTGCTAATAGGGACTATGGCTACACCTTC
TRBV19	NA	TRBJ2-3	NA	CASSIRGGRTDTQYF	TGTGCCAGTAGTATTCGTGGGGGCCGCACAGATACGCAGTATTTT
TRBV6-2/TRBV6-3	NA	TRBJ1-3	NA	CASSSNTIYF	TGTGCCAGCAGTTCTAACACCATATATTTT
TRBV20-1	NA	TRBJ2-5	many	CSARAPLVAETQYF	TGCAGTGCTAGAGCCCCACTAGTTGCAGAGACCCAGTACTTC
TRBV20-1	NA	TRBJ1-1	many	CSAEDIGTEAFF	TGCAGTGCTGAGGATATTGGCACTGAAGCTTTCTTT
TRBV9	NA	TRBJ2-2	few	CASSEDPLNTGELFF	TGTGCCAGCAGCGAGGACCCTCTAAACACCGGGGAGCTGTTTTTT
TRBV11-2	NA	TRBJ1-6	NA	CASSLVLVSPLHF	TGTGCCAGCAGCTTAGTGTTGGTTTCACCCCTCCACTTT
TRBV12-5	NA	TRBJ2-3	many	CASGSPPYTDTQYF	TGTGCTAGTGGTTCCCCGCCCTACACAGATACGCAGTATTTT
TRBV28	NA	TRBJ1-6	NA	CASSSLGGPSSYNSPLHF	TGTGCCAGCAGTTCCTTAGGGGGGCCCAGCTCCTATAATTCACCCCTCCACTTT
TRBV24-1	NA	TRBJ2-5	few	CATAGGAGAKETQYF	TGTGCCACCGCCGGCGGGGCTGGGGCTAAAGAGACCCAGTACTTC
TRBV10-3	TRBD2	TRBJ2-7	many	CASTSGGEYEQYF	TGTGCCTCAACTAGCGGGGGAGAGTACGAGCAGTACTTC
TRBV2	NA	TRBJ1-6	many	CASSATPMGNSPLHF	TGTGCCAGCAGTGCTACCCCAATGGGTAATTCACCCCTCCACTTT
TRBV12-3/TRBV12-4	NA	TRBJ1-3	few	CASRTTWTGNTIYF	TGTGCCAGCAGGACAACGTGGACTGGAAACACCATATATTTT
TRBV12-3/TRBV12-4	NA	TRBJ2-3	few	CASSFAAWGSDTQYF	TGTGCCAGCAGTTTTGCCGCGTGGGGATCAGATACGCAGTATTTT